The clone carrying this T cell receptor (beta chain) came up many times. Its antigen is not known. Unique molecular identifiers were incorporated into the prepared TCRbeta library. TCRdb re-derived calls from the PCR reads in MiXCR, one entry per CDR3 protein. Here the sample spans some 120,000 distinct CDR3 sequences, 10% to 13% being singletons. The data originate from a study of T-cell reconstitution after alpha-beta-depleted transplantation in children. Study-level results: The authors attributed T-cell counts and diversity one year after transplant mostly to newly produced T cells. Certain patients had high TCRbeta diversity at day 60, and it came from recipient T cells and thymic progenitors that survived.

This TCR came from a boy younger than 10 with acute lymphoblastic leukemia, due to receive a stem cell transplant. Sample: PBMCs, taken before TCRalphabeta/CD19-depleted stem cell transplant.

CDR3 region: CSANRDRGHNEQFF. CDR3 in DNA: TGCAGTGCTAACCGGGACAGGGGGCACAATGAGCAGTTCTTC. The chain uses TRBV20-1 and TRBJ2-1; 12 nucleotides agree with TRBD1. The length of the CDR3 is 14 residues. J lost 5 bases, V lost 4 bases, and 3 bases had no gene match. Germline V gene lookup returns CDR1 DFQATT and CDR2 SNEGSKA (reference sequence).